The 10 T cell receptor beta chains in this list originate from one sample, sequenced in a study of graft-versus-host responses after intestinal transplantation. These TCRs are of unknown antigen specificity. Assay: immunoSEQ multiplex PCR; the TCRdb copy retains only in-frame clones and omits some. The repertoire holds approximately 130,000 clones, with around nine tenths as singletons. Sequenced here: unstimulated CD4+ T cells sorted from spleen or lymph node cells, sampled before intestinal transplant. These receptors were collected from a human donor who received an intestinal transplant.

This chain links TRBV19 with TRBJ1-1; 7 bases align to TRBD1. This CDR3 is built from 12 residues. Unmatched junction bases numbered 7, after V lost 5 bases and J lost 10 bases. The germline gives CDR1 LNHDA, CDR2 SQIVND (reference sequence). CDR3 loop: CASSLTGTRAFF. The CDR3, as DNA: TGTGCCAGTAGTCTGACAGGGACGAGAGCTTTCTTT.

The chain has TRBV5-6 and TRBJ1-5, with 10 bases that match TRBD1. Germline trimming cut 0 bases from V and 6 bases from J; bases unmatched to any gene: 3. This CDR3 has 15 residues. Per the germline V gene, CDR1 is SGHDT and CDR2 is YYEEEE. CDR3 sequence reads: CASSLGQGARQPQHF. CDR3 DNA: TGTGCCAGCAGCTTGGGACAGGGGGCGCGTCAGCCCCAGCATTTT.

The sample holds one count of this clone. The genes are TRBV7-9 and TRBJ2-3; possibly TRBD2 for D (6 bases). The CDR3 spans 16 residues. Trimming pared 5 bases from V and 4 bases from J, leaving 19 bases between. Per the germline V gene, CDR1 is SEHNR and CDR2 is FQNEAQ (reference sequence). CDR3 in amino acids: CASSPGVSNAPDTQYF. The CDR3 DNA reads TGTGCCAGCAGCCCGGGGGTCTCTAATGCCCCAGATACGCAGTATTTT.

A single count supports this clone. The chain is built from TRBV15 and TRBJ1-4; the D gene is possibly TRBD1 (5 bases). Deletions cut 0 bases from V and 5 bases from J, with 13 bases between. This CDR3 comprises 16 residues. CDR1 LNHNV and CDR2 YYDKDF come from the germline V gene (reference sequence). The CDR3 DNA sequence: TGTGCCACCAGCAGAGAGCTGGTTGGGGCGAATGAAAAACTGTTTTTT. Protein product: CATSRELVGANEKLFF.

The rearrangement joins TRBV18 to TRBJ2-5; D ambiguous. The last part of the DNA fits TRBJ2-7 better; the J call may be wrong. The CDR3 is 11 residues long. Germline V gene sequence: CDR1 KGHSH, CDR2 LQKENI. This CDR3 reads CASSRGYEQYF. CDR3 sequence (DNA): TGTGCCAGCTCACGTGGCTACGAGCAGTACTTC.

The J gene is TRBJ2-7, the V gene TRBV5-5, with TRBD1 matching over 7 bases. The V gene end was trimmed by 2 bases and the J gene end by 7 bases; junction bases not matched to a gene: 6. The CDR3 extends over 13 amino acids. Germline-derived CDR1 and CDR2 are SGHKS and YYEKEE (reference sequence). The CDR3 DNA follows: TGTGCCAGCAGCTTACAGGGGTTAATGGAGCAGTACTTC. This gives the protein CASSLQGLMEQYF.

This clone occurred once. The CDR3 loop reads CASSEWWSGANVLTF. The CDR3 coding sequence is TGTGCCAGCAGTGAATGGTGGAGCGGGGCCAACGTCCTGACTTTC. V usage is TRBV6-1 and J usage is TRBJ2-6; D is uncertain. The CDR3 runs to 15 residues. Germline CDR1 and CDR2: MNHNS and SASEGT. The V gene lost 2 bases and the J gene lost 4 bases, with 9 bases spanning the gap.

The rearrangement links TRBV6-5 to TRBJ2-2; D unresolved. V gave up 6 bases and J gave up 6 bases, with 14 bases separating them. Germline assignment: CDR1 MNHEY and CDR2 SVGAGI. This CDR3 spans 14 amino acids. CDR3 in amino acids: CASRPKPGPGELFF. The CDR3 DNA follows: TGTGCCAGCAGGCCCAAACCCGGGCCCGGGGAGCTGTTTTTT.

This rearrangement joins TRBV2 to TRBJ2-3; D might be TRBD1 or TRBD2, each matching 5 bases. Germline V CDR1 and CDR2: SNHLY, FYNNEI. The V gene lost 7 bases and the J gene lost 6 bases, with 20 bases spanning the gap. The CDR3 sequence is 15 residues long. The CDR3: CASTLRDPALDTQYF. CDR3 sequence (DNA): TGTGCCAGCACCCTCCGGGACCCAGCTTTGGATACGCAGTATTTT.

The V and J genes are TRBV6-1 and TRBJ1-2; 8 positions agree with TRBD1. The length of the CDR3 is 15 residues. The trim removed 6 bases at V and 3 bases at J, leaving 9 bases unmatched. CDR1 and CDR2 (germline): MNHNS, SASEGT. CDR3 DNA sequence: TGTGCCAGCAGAGCAGCTTTGACAGGGGACTATGGCTACACCTTC. As protein: CASRAALTGDYGYTF.